This T cell receptor beta chain is drawn from a study of CD8+ T cells in alopecia areata. Study overall: Female C3H/HeJ mice aged roughly 7-11 weeks were given skin from C3H/HeJ graft donors, about 6-13 months old, that had spontaneous alopecia.

A remark on this clone: Its cognate antigen is unknown. TCRdb's protein sequence differs at residue 13 from the translated DNA; the protein presented here follows the DNA. A far larger clone is just one base off, so this is likely a read error. Here the gene names and germline are mouse.

Once RNA had been extracted, it was reverse transcribed into cDNA to act as the sequencing template. The repertoire was sequenced with immunoSEQ multiplex PCR; TCRdb's copy has only in-frame clones and lacks some. The specimen has 2,500 to 3,000 clones, none found just once. Study-level results: Normal skin's resident alphabeta T cells are sequenced alongside lesional scalp T cells. Normal scalp showed lower clonality than lesional scalp, especially alopecia totalis/universalis.

The source is a C3H/HeJ mouse with alopecia areata. This mouse strain has H2-k as its MHC haplotype. What was sequenced was lesional skin.

CDR3 region: CASSQTTGNCGNTLYF. The sequenced part of the CDR3 DNA is TGTGCCAGCAGCCAAACGACAGGGAATTGTGGAAATACG. This rearrangement joins TRBV5 to TRBJ1-3, with 7 bases identical to TRBD1. Coverage ceases 3 residues before the CDR3 finishes, and the germline J gene fills in the end. Germline loops: CDR1 LGHNA, CDR2 YNLKQL (reference sequence). This CDR3 is 16 amino acids long. The V segment lost 2 bases and the J segment 3 bases; nucleotides outside the gene matches: 7.